Listed below are T cell receptor beta chains from one sample, sequenced in a study of beta chain features in type 1 diabetes. Sequenced by immunoSEQ multiplex PCR; TCRdb stores in-frame clones only, minus some. The sample carries a few hundred thousand clones, more than 9% recorded once. Sequenced: naive CD4+ T cells from blood. The receptors stem from a woman aged 18-29 years in good health. Both conserved end residues are part of each CDR3. The D gene is left open where the match is weak. The size field is filled for only some rows; it gives once, few, many or a size class.

clone size: few
J gene: TRBJ1-6
D gene: NA
V gene: TRBV11-1
CDR3 DNA: TGTGCCAGCAGCCGGGACAACCAAGTCGGACCCCTCCACTTT
CDR3 protein: CASSRDNQVGPLHF

clone size: NA
J gene: TRBJ1-4
D gene: TRBD1
V gene: TRBV27
CDR3 DNA: TGTGCCAGCAGTTTTCAGGGGGCGGGGGAAAAACTGTTTTTT
CDR3 protein: CASSFQGAGEKLFF

clone size: NA
J gene: TRBJ1-1
D gene: NA
V gene: TRBV29-1
CDR3 DNA: TGCAGCGTGGCGGGGAGCACTGAAGCTTTCTTT
CDR3 protein: CSVAGSTEAFF

clone size: NA
J gene: TRBJ2-3
D gene: NA
V gene: TRBV10-3
CDR3 DNA: TGTGCCATTGCGGACAGCTCTAGCACAGATACGCAGTATTTT
CDR3 protein: CAIADSSSTDTQYF

clone size: NA
J gene: TRBJ2-7
D gene: NA
V gene: TRBV19
CDR3 DNA: TGTGCCAGTAGTATAATAAATTCCTACGAGCAGTACTTC
CDR3 protein: CASSIINSYEQYF

clone size: many
J gene: TRBJ2-3
D gene: TRBD1
V gene: TRBV29-1
CDR3 DNA: TGCAGCGGACAGGGGTTGGTCACAGATACGCAGTATTTT
CDR3 protein: CSGQGLVTDTQYF

clone size: few
J gene: TRBJ2-7
D gene: TRBD1
V gene: TRBV9
CDR3 DNA: TGTGCCAGCAGCCCTCGGGACAGGACCTACGAGCAGTACTTC
CDR3 protein: CASSPRDRTYEQYF

clone size: NA
J gene: TRBJ1-5
D gene: NA
V gene: TRBV19
CDR3 DNA: TGTGCCAGTAGGCCCCGACGGAGAGATTATAGCAATCAGCCCCAGCATTTT
CDR3 protein: CASRPRRRDYSNQPQHF

clone size: NA
J gene: TRBJ2-5
D gene: NA
V gene: TRBV27
CDR3 DNA: TGTGCCAGCGCCCCTCGGAGACTACAAGAGACCCAGTACTTC
CDR3 protein: CASAPRRLQETQYF

clone size: few
J gene: TRBJ2-1
D gene: TRBD2
V gene: TRBV11-2
CDR3 DNA: TGTGCCAGCAGCACGTCCCAGACTAGCGGGTACAATGAGCAGTTCTTC
CDR3 protein: CASSTSQTSGYNEQFF